The 5 T cell receptor beta chains in this list originate from one sample, sequenced in a study of shared clonotypes between healthy human individuals. Data came from immunoSEQ multiplex PCR; TCRdb stores just in-frame clones and leaves some out. The sample holds about 1.1 million clones; around 78% are singletons and the top ten take roughly 0.62%. Sequenced sample: memory CD4+ T cells from PBMCs. The subset is: CD45RA-negative fraction. Receptor source: a young man in good health. Some clones in this sample may be carry-over from other donors' samples.

In the case of this clone: At the DNA level, this CDR3 is encoded by other sequences in the same sample as well. The rearrangement joins TRBV29-1 to TRBJ2-5, with D possibly being TRBD2 (7 bases). Germline CDR1 and CDR2: SQVTM and ANQGSEA. The CDR3 covers 12 residues. V was shortened by 2 bases and J by 4 bases, with 8 bases between the two germline ends. The CDR3 loop reads CSVERGGETQYF. CDR3 bases: TGCAGCGTTGAAAGGGGGGGAGAGACCCAGTACTTC.

The table lists this clone with a count of one. The V call is TRBV5-4, the J call TRBJ1-4, with no clear D. The CDR3 has 15 amino acids. V lost 4 bases and J lost 7, with 17 bases in between. Germline-derived CDR1 and CDR2 are SGHNT and YYREEE (reference sequence). The CDR3 DNA reads as TGTGCCAGCAGCCGGTCGGAGGGCCTTACTGAAAAACTGTTTTTT. Protein sequence: CASSRSEGLTEKLFF.

The chain is built from TRBV5-1 and TRBJ2-5; D call uncertain. CDR1 SGHRS and CDR2 YFSETQ come from the germline V gene. This CDR3 has 16 residues. V lost 5 bases and J lost 4, with 21 bases in between. The CDR3 loop is CASSPNLNGVGETQYF. The CDR3 DNA reads as TGCGCCAGCAGTCCTAACCTGAATGGGGTCGGAGAGACCCAGTACTTC.

This clone was seen only once. The V and J genes are TRBV18 and TRBJ2-3; maybe TRBD1 (5 bases). The germline V gene encodes CDR1 KGHSH and CDR2 LQKENI. With 3 bases removed from V and 4 bases from J, the gap between germline ends came to 14 bases. The CDR3 runs to 15 residues. The CDR3 reads CASSPLQDVADTQYF. The CDR3 coding sequence is TGTGCCAGCTCACCGCTACAGGATGTTGCAGATACGCAGTATTTT.

This clone was seen a single time. The chain couples TRBV7-9 to TRBJ1-1; 7 nucleotides line up with TRBD1. V shed 1 base, J shed 6 bases, and the junction held 5 bases outside the gene matches. Germline V gives CDR1 SEHNR, CDR2 FQNEAQ (reference sequence). The CDR3 runs to 14 residues. The CDR3 is CASSLVQGIPEAFF. The DNA for the CDR3 is TGTGCCAGCAGCTTAGTACAGGGGATCCCTGAAGCTTTCTTT.